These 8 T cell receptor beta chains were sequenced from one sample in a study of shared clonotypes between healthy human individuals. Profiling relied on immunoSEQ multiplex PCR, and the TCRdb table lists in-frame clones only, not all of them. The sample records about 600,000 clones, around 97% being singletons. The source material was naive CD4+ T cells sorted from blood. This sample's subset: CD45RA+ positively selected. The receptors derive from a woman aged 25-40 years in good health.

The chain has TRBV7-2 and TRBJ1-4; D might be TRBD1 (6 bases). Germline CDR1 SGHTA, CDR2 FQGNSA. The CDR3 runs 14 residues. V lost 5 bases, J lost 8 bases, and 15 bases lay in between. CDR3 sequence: CASSPRGGKEKLFF. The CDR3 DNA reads TGTGCCAGCAGCCCCAGAGGGGGGAAAGAAAAACTGTTTTTT.

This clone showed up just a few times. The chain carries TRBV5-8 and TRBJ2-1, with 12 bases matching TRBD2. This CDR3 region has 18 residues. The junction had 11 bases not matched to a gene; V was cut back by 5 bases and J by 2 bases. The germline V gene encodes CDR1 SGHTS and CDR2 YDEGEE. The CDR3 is CASSGGLAGRLTYNEQFF. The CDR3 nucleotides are TGTGCCAGCAGTGGAGGACTAGCGGGAAGACTTACCTACAATGAGCAGTTCTTC.

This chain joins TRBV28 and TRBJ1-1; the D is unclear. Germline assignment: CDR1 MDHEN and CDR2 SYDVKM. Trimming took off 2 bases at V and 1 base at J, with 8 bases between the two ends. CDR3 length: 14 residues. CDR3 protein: CASSLPPGNTEAFF. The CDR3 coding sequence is TGTGCCAGCAGTTTACCCCCGGGGAACACTGAAGCTTTCTTT.

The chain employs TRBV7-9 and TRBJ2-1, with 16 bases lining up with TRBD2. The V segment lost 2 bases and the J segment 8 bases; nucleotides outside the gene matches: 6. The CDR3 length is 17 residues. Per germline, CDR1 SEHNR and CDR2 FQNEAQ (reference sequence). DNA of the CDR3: TGTGCCAGCAGCTTACCGGGACTAGCGGGAGGGCCTGATGAGCAGTTCTTC. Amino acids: CASSLPGLAGGPDEQFF. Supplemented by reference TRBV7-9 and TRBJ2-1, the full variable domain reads DTGVSQNPRHKITKRGQNVTFRCDPISEHNRLYWYRQTLGQGPEFLTYFQNEAQLEKSRLLSDRFSAERPKGSFSTLEIQRTEQGDSAMYLCASSLPGLAGGPDEQFFGPGTRLTVL.

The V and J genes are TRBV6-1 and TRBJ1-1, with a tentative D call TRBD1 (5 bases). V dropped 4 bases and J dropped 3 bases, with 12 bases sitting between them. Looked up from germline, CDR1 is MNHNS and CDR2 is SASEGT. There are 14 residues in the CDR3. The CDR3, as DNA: TGTGCCAGCAGTGGGACTACAGGTGACACTGAAGCTTTCTTT. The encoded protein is CASSGTTGDTEAFF.

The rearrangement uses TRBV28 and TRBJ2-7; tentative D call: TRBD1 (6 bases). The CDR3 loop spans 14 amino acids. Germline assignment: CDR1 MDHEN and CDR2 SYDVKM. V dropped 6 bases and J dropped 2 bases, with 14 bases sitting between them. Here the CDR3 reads CASRLTGTPYEQYF. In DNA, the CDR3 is TGTGCCAGCAGACTCACAGGGACCCCCTACGAGCAGTACTTC.

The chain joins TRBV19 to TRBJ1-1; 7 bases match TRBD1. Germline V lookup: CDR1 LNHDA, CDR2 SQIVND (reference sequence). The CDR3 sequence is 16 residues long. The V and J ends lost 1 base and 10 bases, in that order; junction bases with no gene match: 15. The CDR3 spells CASSIVGLPGQPRAFF. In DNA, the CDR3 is TGTGCCAGTAGTATAGTGGGTCTGCCGGGACAGCCAAGAGCTTTCTTT.

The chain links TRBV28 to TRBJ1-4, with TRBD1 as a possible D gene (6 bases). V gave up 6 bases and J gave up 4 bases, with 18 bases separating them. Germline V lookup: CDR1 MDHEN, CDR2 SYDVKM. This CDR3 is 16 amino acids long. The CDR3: CASRAETGGVNEKLFF. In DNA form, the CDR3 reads TGTGCCAGCAGGGCGGAGACAGGCGGGGTTAATGAAAAACTGTTTTTT.